This T cell receptor beta chain appears in the sequencing data of a study of radiation and T cells in renal cell carcinoma (dated by TCRdb to the early 2020s). For context, the study as a whole: TCR beta sequencing covered around 50 samples in total, comprising around 26 tumors and 27 peripheral blood samples. The final blood draw was performed at 4 weeks after radiation, at the same time as nephrectomy. Across all 50 or so samples, around 4,000,000 unique CDR3 nucleotide sequences encoding roughly 2.7 million unique CDR3 amino acid sequences were identified. Here is what the overall study found, with its caveats: With a single-armed trial design, the study had no way to address how radiation dose or scheduling affects the TCR repertoire. Because pretreatment tumor biopsies were not available, the study could not determine whether clonotypes were already present within the tumor at baseline. An increase in top tumor clonotypes in blood was observed from baseline to 2 weeks post-radiation, followed by contraction by 4 weeks, which was taken to suggest transient expansion of tumor-resident clones. Blood repertoire dynamics were not followed beyond 4 weeks after treatment.

The time point label on this specimen signifies: blood 4 weeks post-SBRT, at nephrectomy. The sample's treatment or condition label is to be understood as: 15 Gy SBRT to primary tumor, nephrectomy 4 weeks later. Samples were obtained from a clinical trial, in which 15 Gy stereotactic body radiation therapy was delivered to primary renal cell carcinomas and nephrectomy was performed 4 weeks later. To follow tumor-enriched clonotypes, serial peripheral blood was collected from radiation-treated patients at baseline and at 2 weeks and 4 weeks after SBRT. Every patient had renal cell carcinoma of clear cell pathology. The QIAamp DNA Blood Mini Kit (Qiagen) was used to prepare genomic DNA for TCR sequencing. The analyses included only samples that passed all quality control checks. Following the manufacturer's recommendations, the immunoSEQ kit was used to generate TCR beta libraries from genomic DNA. Library preparation used a first multiplex PCR with proprietary primers, then a second PCR adding unique barcodes, with bead cleanups after each round. A positive control reaction and a negative control reaction, both provided in the kit, were run with every batch of samples. The final libraries were assessed on an Agilent 4200 TapeStation D1000 ScreenTape, pooled by volume, and quantified by qPCR. Sequencing ran on an Illumina NextSeq500 with a MidOutput 150-cycle cartridge, using 156 Read1 and 15 Index1 cycles with kit custom primers. The pooled library was loaded at around 1 pM with a roughly 20% PhiX control spike-in. As for how the authors treated the data: Vendor-processed data were analyzed in R, with a clonotype defined as all T cells sharing the same CDR3 nucleotide sequence. For clone abundance analyses, frequencies were normalized to the 10,000 most abundant clones in each sample. Public T cell clones, averaging fewer than five per sample, were removed before analysis. Tumor-enriched and baseline blood-enriched clonotypes were defined by at least a 32-fold difference in abundance between compartments. Clonotypes expanded or contracted between blood time points were identified with a beta-binomial differential abundance model. Tumor-blood repertoire similarity was measured with the Baroni-Urbani and Buser coefficient, and groups were compared using two-tailed Wilcoxon tests in R. TCRdb took over this immuneACCESS table, retaining in-frame rearrangements with V and J assigned. Such tables are incomplete; in checked studies, under half of the missing clones stem from an unresolved V gene, and the remainder is unexplained. V, J and clone size reflect that table, while D and trimming were determined from the DNA. The sample yields around 140,000 clones; roughly 90% were counted once. Clones ranked in the top ten supply around 17% of the sample.

As for this clone: Its recognized antigen is unknown. No qualities accompany the bases; no much larger clone lies one base away.

V sheds 5 bases and J sheds 1 base, leaving 17 bases between their ends. The CDR3, cysteine through phenylalanine, is 16 amino acids long. The DNA shown is the 48-base CDR3, in frame from base 1. CDR1 SGHTA and CDR2 FQGNSA were looked up in the germline V gene. Sequencing was performed on blood, taken from a patient whose treatment included radiotherapy and nephrectomy. This TCR was recovered from a woman in her 50s with renal cell carcinoma. The chain was built from TRBV7-2 and TRBJ2-5; TRBD1 is a weak D gene call, 5 bases matching. The encoded CDR3 is CASSHTGYPPQETQYF. The DNA sequence reads TGTGCCAGCAGCCACACAGGATATCCGCCCCAAGAGACCCAGTACTTC.